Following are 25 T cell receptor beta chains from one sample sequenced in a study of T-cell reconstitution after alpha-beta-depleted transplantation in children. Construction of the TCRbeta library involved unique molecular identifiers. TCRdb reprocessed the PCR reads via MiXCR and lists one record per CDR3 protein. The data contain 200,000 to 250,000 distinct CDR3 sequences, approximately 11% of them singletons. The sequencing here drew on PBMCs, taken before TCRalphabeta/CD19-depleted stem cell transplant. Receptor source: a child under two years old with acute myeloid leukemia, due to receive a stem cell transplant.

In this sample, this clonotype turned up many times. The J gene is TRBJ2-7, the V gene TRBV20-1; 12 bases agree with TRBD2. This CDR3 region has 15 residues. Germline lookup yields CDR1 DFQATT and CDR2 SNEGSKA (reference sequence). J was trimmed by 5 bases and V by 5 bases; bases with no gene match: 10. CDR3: CSAPRPSGRADEQYF. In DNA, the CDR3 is TGCAGTGCTCCCAGACCTAGCGGGAGGGCGGACGAGCAGTACTTC.

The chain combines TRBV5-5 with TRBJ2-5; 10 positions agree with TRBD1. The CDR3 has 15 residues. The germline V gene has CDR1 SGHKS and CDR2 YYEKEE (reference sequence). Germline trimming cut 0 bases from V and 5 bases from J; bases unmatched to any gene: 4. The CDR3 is CASSLGQGAPETQYF. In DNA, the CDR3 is TGTGCCAGCAGCTTGGGACAGGGGGCGCCGGAGACCCAGTACTTC.

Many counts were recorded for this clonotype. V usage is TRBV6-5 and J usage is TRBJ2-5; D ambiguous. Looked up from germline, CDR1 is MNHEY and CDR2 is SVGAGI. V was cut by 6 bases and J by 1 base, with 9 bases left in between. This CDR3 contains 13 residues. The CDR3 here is CASRRPAQETQYF. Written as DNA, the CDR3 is TGTGCCAGCAGGAGGCCGGCCCAAGAGACCCAGTACTTC.

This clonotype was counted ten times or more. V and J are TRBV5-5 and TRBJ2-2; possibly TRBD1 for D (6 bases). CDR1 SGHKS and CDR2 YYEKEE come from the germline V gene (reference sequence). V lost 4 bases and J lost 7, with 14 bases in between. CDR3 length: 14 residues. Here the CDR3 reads CASSLQGWNGELFF. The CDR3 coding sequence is TGTGCCAGCAGCCTCCAGGGGTGGAACGGGGAGCTGTTTTTT. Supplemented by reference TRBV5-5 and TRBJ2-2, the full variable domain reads DAGVTQSPTHLIKTRGQQVTLRCSPISGHKSVSWYQQVLGQGPQFIFQYYEKEERGRGNFPDRFSARQFPNYSSELNVNALLLGDSALYLCASSLQGWNGELFFGEGSRLTVL.

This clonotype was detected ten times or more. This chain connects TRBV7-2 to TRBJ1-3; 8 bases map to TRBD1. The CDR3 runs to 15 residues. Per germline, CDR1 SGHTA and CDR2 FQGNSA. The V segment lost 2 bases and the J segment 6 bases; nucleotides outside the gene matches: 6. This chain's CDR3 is CASSLWTGMENTIYF. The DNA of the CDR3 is TGTGCCAGCAGCTTATGGACAGGGATGGAAAACACCATATATTTT.

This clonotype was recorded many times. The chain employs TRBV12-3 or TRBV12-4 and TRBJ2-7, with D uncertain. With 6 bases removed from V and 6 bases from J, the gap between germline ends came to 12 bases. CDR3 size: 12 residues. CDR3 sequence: CASSSPPSEQYF. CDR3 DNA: TGTGCCAGCAGCTCCCCCCCCTCCGAGCAGTACTTC.

CDR3 protein: CASTVGQEKETQYF. The CDR3 DNA reads TGTGCCAGCACCGTGGGACAGGAAAAAGAGACCCAGTACTTC. This sequence joins TRBV5-4 and TRBJ2-5; 8 bases align to TRBD1. The CDR3 is 14 amino acids. Germline lookup yields CDR1 SGHNT and CDR2 YYREEE (reference sequence). V shed 6 bases, J shed 3 bases, and the junction held 7 bases outside the gene matches.

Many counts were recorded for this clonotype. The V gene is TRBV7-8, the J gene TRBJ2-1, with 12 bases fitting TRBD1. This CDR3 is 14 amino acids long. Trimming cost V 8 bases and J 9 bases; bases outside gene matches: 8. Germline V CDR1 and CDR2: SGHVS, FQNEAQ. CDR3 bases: TGTGCCAGCGGGTCGGGACAGGGGGCTAGTGAGCAGTTCTTC. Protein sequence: CASGSGQGASEQFF.

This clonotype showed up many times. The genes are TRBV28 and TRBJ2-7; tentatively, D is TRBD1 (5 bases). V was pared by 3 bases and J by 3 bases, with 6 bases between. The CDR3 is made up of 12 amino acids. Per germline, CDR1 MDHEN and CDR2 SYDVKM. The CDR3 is CASSLDNYEQYF. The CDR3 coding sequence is TGTGCCAGCAGTTTGGACAACTACGAGCAGTACTTC.

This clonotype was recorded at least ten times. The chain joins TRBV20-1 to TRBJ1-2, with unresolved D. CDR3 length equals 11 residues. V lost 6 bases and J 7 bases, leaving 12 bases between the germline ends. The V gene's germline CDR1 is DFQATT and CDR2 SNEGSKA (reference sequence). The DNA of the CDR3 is TGCAGTGCCACGGACGCGGTTGGCTACACCTTC. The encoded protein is CSATDAVGYTF.

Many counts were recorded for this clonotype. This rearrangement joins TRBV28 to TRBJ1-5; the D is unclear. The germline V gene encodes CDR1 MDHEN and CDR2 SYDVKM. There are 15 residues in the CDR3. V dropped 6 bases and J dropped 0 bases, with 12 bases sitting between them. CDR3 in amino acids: CASRPPVYSNQPQHF. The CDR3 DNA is TGTGCCAGCAGACCCCCTGTATATAGCAATCAGCCCCAGCATTTT.

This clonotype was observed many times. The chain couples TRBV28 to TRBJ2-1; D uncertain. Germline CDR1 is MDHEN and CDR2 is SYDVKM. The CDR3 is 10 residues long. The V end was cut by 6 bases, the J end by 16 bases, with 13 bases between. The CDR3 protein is CASSSEKLFF. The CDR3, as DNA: TGTGCCAGCAGCAGTGAAAAGCTATTCTTC.

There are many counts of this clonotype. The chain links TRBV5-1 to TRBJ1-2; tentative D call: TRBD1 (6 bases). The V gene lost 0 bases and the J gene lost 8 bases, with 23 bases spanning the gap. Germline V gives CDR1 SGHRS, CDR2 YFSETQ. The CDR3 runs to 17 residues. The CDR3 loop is CASSLVGGVMIITGYTF. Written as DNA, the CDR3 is TGCGCCAGCAGCTTGGTCGGGGGCGTCATGATCATAACGGGCTACACCTTC.

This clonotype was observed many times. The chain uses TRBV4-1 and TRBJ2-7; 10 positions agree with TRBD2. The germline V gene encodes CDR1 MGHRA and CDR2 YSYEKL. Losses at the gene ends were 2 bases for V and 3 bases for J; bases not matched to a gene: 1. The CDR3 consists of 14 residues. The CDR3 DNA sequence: TGCGCCAGCAGCCAACTAGCGGGAGTCTACGAGCAGTACTTC. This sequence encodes CASSQLAGVYEQYF.

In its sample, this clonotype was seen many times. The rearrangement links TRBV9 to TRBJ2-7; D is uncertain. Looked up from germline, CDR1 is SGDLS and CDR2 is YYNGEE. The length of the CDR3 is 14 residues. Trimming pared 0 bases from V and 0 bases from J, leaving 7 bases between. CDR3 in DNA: TGTGCCAGCAGCGTAGGGCAGTCCTCCTACGAGCAGTACTTC. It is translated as CASSVGQSSYEQYF.

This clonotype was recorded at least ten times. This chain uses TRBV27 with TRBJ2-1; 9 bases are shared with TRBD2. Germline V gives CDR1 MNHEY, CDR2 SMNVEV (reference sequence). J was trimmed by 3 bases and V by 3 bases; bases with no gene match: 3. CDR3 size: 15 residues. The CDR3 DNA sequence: TGTGCCAGCAGTTTCTTACTAGCGGGCTACAATGAGCAGTTCTTC. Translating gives CASSFLLAGYNEQFF.

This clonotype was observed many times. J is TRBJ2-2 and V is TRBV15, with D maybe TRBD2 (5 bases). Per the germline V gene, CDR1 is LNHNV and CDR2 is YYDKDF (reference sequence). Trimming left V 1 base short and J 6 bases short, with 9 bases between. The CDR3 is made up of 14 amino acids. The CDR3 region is CATSRGEWAGELFF. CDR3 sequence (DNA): TGTGCCACCAGCAGAGGGGAGTGGGCCGGGGAGCTGTTTTTT.

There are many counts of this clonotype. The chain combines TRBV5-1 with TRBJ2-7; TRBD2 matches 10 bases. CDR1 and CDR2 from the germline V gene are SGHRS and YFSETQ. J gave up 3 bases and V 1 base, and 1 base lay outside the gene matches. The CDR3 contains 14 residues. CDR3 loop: CASSLLAGGYEQYF. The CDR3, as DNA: TGCGCCAGCAGCTTGTTAGCGGGAGGCTACGAGCAGTACTTC.

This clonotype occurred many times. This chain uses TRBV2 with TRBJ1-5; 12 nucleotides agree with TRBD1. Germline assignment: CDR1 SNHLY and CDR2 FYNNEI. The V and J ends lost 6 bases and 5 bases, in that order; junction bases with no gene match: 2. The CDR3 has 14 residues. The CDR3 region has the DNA TGTGCCAGCAGCGGGACAGGGGGCGATCAGCCCCAGCATTTT. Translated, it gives CASSGTGGDQPQHF.

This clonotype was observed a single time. CDR3 nucleotide sequence: TGTGCCAGCAGTCCCGGGACTAGCGGGGGGAGGGAGACCCAGTACTTC. Protein product: CASSPGTSGGRETQYF. This chain links TRBV28 with TRBJ2-5; 15 bases fit TRBD2. V lost 5 bases to trimming and J lost 5 bases; unmatched junction nucleotides: 6. The germline gives CDR1 MDHEN, CDR2 SYDVKM. CDR3 length equals 16 residues.

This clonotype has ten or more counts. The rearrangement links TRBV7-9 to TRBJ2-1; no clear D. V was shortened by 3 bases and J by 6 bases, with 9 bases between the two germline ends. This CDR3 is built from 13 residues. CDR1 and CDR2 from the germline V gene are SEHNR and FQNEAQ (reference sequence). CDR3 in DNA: TGTGCCAGCAGCTTTCCCGTCGCCAATGAGCAGTTCTTC. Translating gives CASSFPVANEQFF.

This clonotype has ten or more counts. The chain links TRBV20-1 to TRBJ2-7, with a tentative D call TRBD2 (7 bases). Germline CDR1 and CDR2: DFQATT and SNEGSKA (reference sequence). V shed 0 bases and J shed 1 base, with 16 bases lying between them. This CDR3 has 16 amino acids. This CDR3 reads CSARDLRGGLSYEQYF. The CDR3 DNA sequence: TGCAGTGCTAGAGATCTTAGGGGGGGGCTTTCCTACGAGCAGTACTTC.

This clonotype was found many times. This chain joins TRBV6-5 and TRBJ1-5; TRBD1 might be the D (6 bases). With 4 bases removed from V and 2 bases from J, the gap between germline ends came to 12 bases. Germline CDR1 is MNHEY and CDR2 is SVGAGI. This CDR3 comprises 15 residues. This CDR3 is CASSSGGAGNQPQHF. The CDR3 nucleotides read TGTGCCAGCAGTTCGGGGGGCGCGGGCAATCAGCCCCAGCATTTT.

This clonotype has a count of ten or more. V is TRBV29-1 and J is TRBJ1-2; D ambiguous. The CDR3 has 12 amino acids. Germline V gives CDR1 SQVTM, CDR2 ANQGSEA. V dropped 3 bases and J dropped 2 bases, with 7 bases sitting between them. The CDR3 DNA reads TGCAGCGTTGATCCCAGAAACTATGGCTACACCTTC. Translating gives CSVDPRNYGYTF.

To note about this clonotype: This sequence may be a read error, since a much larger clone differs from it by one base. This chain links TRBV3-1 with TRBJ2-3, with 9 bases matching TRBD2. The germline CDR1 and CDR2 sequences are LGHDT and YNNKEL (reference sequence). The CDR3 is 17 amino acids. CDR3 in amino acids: CASCQEKTSGRTDTQYF. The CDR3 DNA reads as TGTGCCAGCTGCCAAGAAAAAACTAGCGGGCGCACAGATACGCAGTATTTT.